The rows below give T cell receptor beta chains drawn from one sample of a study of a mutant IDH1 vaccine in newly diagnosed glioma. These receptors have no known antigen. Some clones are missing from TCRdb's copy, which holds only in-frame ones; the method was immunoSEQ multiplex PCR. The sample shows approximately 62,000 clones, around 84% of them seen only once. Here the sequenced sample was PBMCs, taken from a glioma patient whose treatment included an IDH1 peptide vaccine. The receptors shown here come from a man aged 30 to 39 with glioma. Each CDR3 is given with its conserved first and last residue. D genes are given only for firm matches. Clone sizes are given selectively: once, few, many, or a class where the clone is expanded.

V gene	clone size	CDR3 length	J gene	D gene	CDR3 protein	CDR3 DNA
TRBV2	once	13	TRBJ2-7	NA	CASFTGTTYEQYF	TGTGCCAGCTTTACCGGGACAACCTACGAGCAGTACTTC
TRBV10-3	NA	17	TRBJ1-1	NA	CAISEGLGFSGNTEAFF	TGTGCCATCAGTGAGGGTTTAGGCTTCTCGGGGAACACTGAAGCTTTCTTT
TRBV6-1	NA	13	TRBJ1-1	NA	CASVPGATTEAFF	TGTGCCAGCGTACCCGGGGCGACCACTGAAGCTTTCTTT
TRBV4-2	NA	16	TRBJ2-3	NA	CASSQDGEPSPDTQYF	TGTGCCAGCAGCCAAGACGGGGAACCCTCCCCGGATACGCAGTATTTT
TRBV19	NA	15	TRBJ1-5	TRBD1	CASSPLQGAEQPQHF	TGTGCCAGTAGTCCCTTACAGGGGGCAGAGCAGCCCCAGCATTTT
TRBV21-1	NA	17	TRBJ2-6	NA	CASKGVAGDSGANVLTF	TGTGCCAGCAAAGGGGTAGCGGGGGACTCTGGGGCCAACGTCCTGACTTTC
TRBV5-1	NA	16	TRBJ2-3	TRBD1	CASSQHQGAATDTQYF	TGCGCCAGCAGCCAACACCAGGGGGCCGCCACAGATACGCAGTATTTT
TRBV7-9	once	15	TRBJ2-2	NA	CASSLGSSNTGELFF	TGTGCCAGCAGCTTAGGGAGTTCGAACACCGGGGAGCTGTTTTTT
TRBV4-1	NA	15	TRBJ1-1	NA	CASSPTNAWDTEAFF	TGCGCCAGCAGCCCAACTAACGCATGGGACACTGAAGCTTTCTTT
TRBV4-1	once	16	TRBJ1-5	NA	CASSQDMGGSNQPQHF	TGCGCCAGCAGCCAAGATATGGGGGGTAGCAATCAGCCCCAGCATTTT
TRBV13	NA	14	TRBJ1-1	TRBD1	CASSYKGQGGEAFF	TGTGCCAGCAGCTATAAGGGACAGGGTGGTGAAGCTTTCTTT
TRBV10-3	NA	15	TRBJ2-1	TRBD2	CAISAIAGGRNEQFF	TGTGCCATCAGTGCGATAGCGGGGGGGCGCAATGAGCAGTTCTTC
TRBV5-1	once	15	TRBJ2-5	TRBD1	CASSLTGVGQETQYF	TGCGCCAGCAGCTTGACAGGGGTGGGACAAGAGACCCAGTACTTC
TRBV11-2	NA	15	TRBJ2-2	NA	CASSLVPGNTGELFF	TGTGCCAGCAGCTTAGTTCCAGGGAACACCGGGGAGCTGTTTTTT
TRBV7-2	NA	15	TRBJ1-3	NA	CASREQAYSGNTIYF	TGTGCCAGCAGAGAACAGGCCTACTCTGGAAACACCATATATTTT
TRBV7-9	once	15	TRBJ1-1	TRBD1	CASSWGQAMNTEAFF	TGTGCCAGCAGCTGGGGACAGGCGATGAACACTGAAGCTTTCTTT
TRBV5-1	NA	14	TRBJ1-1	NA	CASSPDVMNTEAFF	TGCGCCAGCAGCCCGGACGTAATGAACACTGAAGCTTTCTTT
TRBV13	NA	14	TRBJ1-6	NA	CASSRRNYNSPLHF	TGTGCCAGCAGCCGACGGAACTATAATTCACCCCTCCACTTT
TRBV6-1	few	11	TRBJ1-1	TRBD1	CASSDRVKAFF	TGTGCCAGCAGCGACAGGGTGAAAGCTTTCTTT
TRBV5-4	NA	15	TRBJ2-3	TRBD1	CASSPGQASTDTQYF	TGTGCCAGCAGCCCCGGACAGGCTAGCACAGATACGCAGTATTTT
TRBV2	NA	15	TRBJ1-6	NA	CASSDSLPGNSPLHF	TGTGCCAGCAGTGATAGCCTCCCTGGGAATTCACCCCTCCACTTT
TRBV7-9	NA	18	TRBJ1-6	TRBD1	CASSPIRDRPSSNSPLHF	TGTGCCAGCAGCCCTATCCGGGACAGACCTAGTAGTAATTCACCCCTCCACTTT
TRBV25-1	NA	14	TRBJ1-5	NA	CASRAPGGGQPQHF	TGTGCCAGCAGAGCACCCGGAGGGGGTCAGCCCCAGCATTTT
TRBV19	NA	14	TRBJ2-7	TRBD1	CASSQRQGAGEQYF	TGTGCCAGTAGCCAGCGACAGGGGGCAGGAGAGCAGTACTTC
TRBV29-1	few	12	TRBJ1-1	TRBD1	CSVVEQGAEAFF	TGCAGCGTCGTGGAACAGGGGGCAGAAGCTTTCTTT
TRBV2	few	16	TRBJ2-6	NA	CASSSRQYSGANVLTF	TGTGCCAGCAGTTCTCGACAGTACTCTGGGGCCAACGTCCTGACTTTC
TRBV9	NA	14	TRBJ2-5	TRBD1	CASSARDRQETQYF	TGTGCCAGCAGCGCCCGGGACAGACAAGAGACCCAGTACTTC
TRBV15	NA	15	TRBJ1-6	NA	CATSRDGQRNSPLHF	TGTGCCACCAGCAGAGACGGGCAGAGAAATTCACCCCTCCACTTT
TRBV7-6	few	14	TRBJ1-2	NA	CASSLSGLNYGYTF	TGTGCCAGCAGCTTATCCGGACTCAACTATGGCTACACCTTC
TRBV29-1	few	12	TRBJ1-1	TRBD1	CSVRTGNTEAFF	TGCAGCGTTCGGACAGGGAACACTGAAGCTTTCTTT
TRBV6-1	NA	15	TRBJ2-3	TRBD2	CASSPLAGGTDTQYF	TGTGCCAGCAGCCCCCTAGCGGGGGGCACAGATACGCAGTATTTT
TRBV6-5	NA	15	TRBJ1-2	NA	CASSSRFQEDYGYTF	TGTGCCAGCAGCTCCCGGTTTCAGGAGGACTATGGCTACACCTTC
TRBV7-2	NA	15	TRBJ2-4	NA	CASSFAGKAKNIQYF	TGTGCCAGCAGCTTCGCAGGGAAGGCCAAAAACATTCAGTACTTC
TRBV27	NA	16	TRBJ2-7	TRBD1	CASSSVDRGRDYEQYF	TGTGCCAGCAGTTCCGTGGACAGGGGGCGCGACTACGAGCAGTACTTC
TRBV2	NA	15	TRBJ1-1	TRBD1	CASSPRTGTNTEAFF	TGTGCCAGCAGTCCCCGGACAGGAACGAACACTGAAGCTTTCTTT
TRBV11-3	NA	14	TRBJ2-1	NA	CASSLGVWDNEQFF	TGTGCCAGCAGCTTAGGTGTATGGGACAATGAGCAGTTCTTC